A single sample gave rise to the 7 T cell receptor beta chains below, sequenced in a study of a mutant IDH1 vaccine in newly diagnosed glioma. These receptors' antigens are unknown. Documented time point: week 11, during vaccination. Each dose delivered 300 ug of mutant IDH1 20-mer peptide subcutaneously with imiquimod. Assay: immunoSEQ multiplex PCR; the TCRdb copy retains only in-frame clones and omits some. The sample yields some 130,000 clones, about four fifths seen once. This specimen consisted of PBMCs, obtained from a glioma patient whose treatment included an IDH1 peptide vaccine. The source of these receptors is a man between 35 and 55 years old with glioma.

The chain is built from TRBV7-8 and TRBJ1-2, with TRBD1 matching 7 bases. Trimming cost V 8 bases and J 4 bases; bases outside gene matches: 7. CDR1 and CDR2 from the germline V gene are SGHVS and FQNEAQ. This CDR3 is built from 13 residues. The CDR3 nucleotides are TGTGCCAGCCACAGGGGAATCGGCTATGGCTACACCTTC. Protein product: CASHRGIGYGYTF.

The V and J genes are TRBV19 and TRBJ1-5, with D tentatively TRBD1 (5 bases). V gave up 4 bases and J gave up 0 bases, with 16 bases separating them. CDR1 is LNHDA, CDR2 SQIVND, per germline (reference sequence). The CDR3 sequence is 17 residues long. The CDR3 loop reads CASSTRDGRYSNQPQHF. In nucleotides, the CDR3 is TGTGCCAGTAGTACACGGGACGGCCGATATAGCAATCAGCCCCAGCATTTT.

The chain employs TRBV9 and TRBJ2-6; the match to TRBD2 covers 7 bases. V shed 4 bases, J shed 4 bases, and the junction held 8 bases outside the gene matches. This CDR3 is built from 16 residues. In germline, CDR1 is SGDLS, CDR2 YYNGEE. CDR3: CASSPSGEWGANVLTF. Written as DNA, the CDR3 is TGTGCCAGCAGCCCCAGCGGGGAGTGGGGGGCCAACGTCCTGACTTTC.

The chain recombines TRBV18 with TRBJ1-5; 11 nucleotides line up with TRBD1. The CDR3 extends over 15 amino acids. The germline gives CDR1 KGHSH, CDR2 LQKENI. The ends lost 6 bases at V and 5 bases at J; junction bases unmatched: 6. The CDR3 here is CASSRDRGIYQPQHF. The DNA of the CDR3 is TGTGCCAGCTCCAGGGACAGGGGGATCTATCAGCCCCAGCATTTT.

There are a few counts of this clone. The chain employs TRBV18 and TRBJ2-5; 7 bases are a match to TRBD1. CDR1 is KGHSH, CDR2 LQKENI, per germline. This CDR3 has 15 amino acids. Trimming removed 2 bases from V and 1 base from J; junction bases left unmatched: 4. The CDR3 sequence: CASSPAGTAQETQYF. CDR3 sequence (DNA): TGTGCCAGCTCACCAGCCGGGACAGCCCAAGAGACCCAGTACTTC. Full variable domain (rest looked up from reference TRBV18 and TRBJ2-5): NAGVMQNPRHLVRRRGQEARLRCSPMKGHSHVYWYRQLPEEGLKFMVYLQKENIIDESGMPKERFSAEFPKEGPSILRIQQVVRGDSAAYFCASSPAGTAQETQYFGPGTRLLVL.

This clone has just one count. The chain's CDR3 is CASSMDAVTGGINYGYTF. The CDR3 bases are TGTGCCAGCAGTATGGATGCGGTGACAGGGGGCATAAACTATGGCTACACCTTC. The chain is built from TRBV27 and TRBJ1-2; TRBD1 agrees at 10 bases. Trimming cost V 5 bases and J 2 bases; bases outside gene matches: 14. CDR3 length: 18 amino acids. Germline V lookup: CDR1 MNHEY, CDR2 SMNVEV (reference sequence).

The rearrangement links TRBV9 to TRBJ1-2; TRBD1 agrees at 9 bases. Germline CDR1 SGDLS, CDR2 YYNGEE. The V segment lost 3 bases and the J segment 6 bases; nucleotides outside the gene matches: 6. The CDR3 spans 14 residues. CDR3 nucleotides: TGTGCCAGCAGCGCCCTTGACAGGGGGGATGGCTACACCTTC. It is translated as CASSALDRGDGYTF.